Listed below are T cell receptor beta chains from one sample, sequenced in a study of T cells in localized non-small cell lung cancer. Only in-frame clones appear in the TCRdb table, and some are missing; sequencing was by immunoSEQ multiplex PCR. The sample has tens of thousands of clones; roughly 91% are singletons. The sample here was peripheral blood, taken before any cancer treatment. These receptors all stem from a female donor at least 60 years old with stage I lung adenocarcinoma. The CDR3 runs from the conserved cysteine through the conserved F or W. The D gene is left open where the match is weak. Rows give clone size only sometimes, using once, few, many, or a class for an expanded clone.

TRBV7-3	-	-	TRBJ2-5	CASSLNMGLETQYF	TGTGCCAGCAGCTTAAATATGGGGCTGGAGACCCAGTACTTC
TRBV10-1	-	-	TRBJ2-2	CASSRTISGELFF	TGCGCCAGCAGCCGGACAATCTCCGGGGAGCTGTTTTTT
TRBV19	-	TRBD1	TRBJ1-1	CASTLTGAYTEAFF	TGTGCCAGTACTCTGACAGGGGCATACACTGAAGCTTTCTTT
TRBV7-3	-	TRBD1	TRBJ2-1	CASSSPGQGYNEQFF	TGTGCCAGCAGCTCCCCGGGACAGGGGTACAATGAGCAGTTCTTC
TRBV5-6	-	-	TRBJ2-3	CASSLFSGSTDTQYF	TGTGCCAGCAGCTTGTTCTCGGGCAGCACAGATACGCAGTATTTT
TRBV18	-	-	TRBJ2-4	CASSPPQLDKNIQYF	TGTGCCAGCTCACCACCGCAATTGGACAAAAACATTCAGTACTTC
TRBV5-1	-	TRBD1	TRBJ2-7	CASSLAKGQGSEQYF	TGCGCCAGCAGCTTGGCCAAGGGACAGGGTTCCGAGCAGTACTTC
TRBV30	-	-	TRBJ2-7	CAWSVGLQSYEQYF	TGTGCCTGGAGTGTCGGACTGCAATCCTACGAGCAGTACTTC
TRBV7-2	-	-	TRBJ1-1	CATALRNTEAFF	TGTGCCACCGCCCTGAGGAACACTGAAGCTTTCTTT
TRBV7-9	once	-	TRBJ1-4	CASSLDPGNEKLFF	TGTGCCAGCAGCTTAGATCCGGGGAATGAAAAACTGTTTTTT
TRBV6-1	-	TRBD2	TRBJ2-7	CASSRAGEAYEQYF	TGTGCCAGCAGCCGTGCGGGAGAAGCTTACGAGCAGTACTTC
TRBV6-5	-	TRBD1	TRBJ1-1	CARSVEDRGNTEAFF	TGTGCCCGCAGTGTAGAGGACAGGGGGAACACTGAAGCTTTCTTT
TRBV7-2	-	-	TRBJ2-3	CASSLGDFTDTQYF	TGTGCCAGCAGCTTAGGGGACTTCACAGATACGCAGTATTTT
TRBV14	-	TRBD2	TRBJ2-1	CASSQGAGAYNEQFF	TGTGCCAGCAGCCAAGGAGCGGGGGCCTACAATGAGCAGTTCTTC
TRBV5-1	-	-	TRBJ2-1	CASRRDNEPGEQFF	TGCGCCAGCCGGAGGGACAACGAGCCGGGTGAGCAGTTCTTC
TRBV11-3	-	TRBD2	TRBJ2-3	CASSRGLSGSPDTQYF	TGTGCCAGCAGTCGGGGCCTAAGCGGGAGTCCAGATACGCAGTATTTT
TRBV19	once	-	TRBJ2-1	CASSIGLQSGQFF	TGTGCCAGTAGTATAGGTTTACAGTCAGGGCAGTTCTTC
TRBV7-9	-	-	TRBJ2-5	CASSLVQETQYF	TGTGCCAGCAGCTTAGTACAAGAGACCCAGTACTTC
TRBV5-4	-	-	TRBJ2-5	CASSRSKETQYF	TGTGCCAGCAGCAGGTCGAAAGAGACCCAGTACTTC
TRBV15	-	TRBD1	TRBJ1-5	CATGRDRGSNQPQHF	TGTGCCACGGGGCGGGACAGGGGAAGCAATCAGCCCCAGCATTTT
TRBV7-9	-	TRBD1	TRBJ1-1	CASSWGTDEAFF	TGTGCCAGCAGCTGGGGGACAGACGAAGCTTTCTTT
TRBV10-1	-	TRBD1	TRBJ2-2	CASSRGTVNTGELFF	TGCGCCAGCAGCAGAGGGACAGTGAACACCGGGGAGCTGTTTTTT
TRBV7-9	-	-	TRBJ2-1	CASSLQIGDEQFF	TGTGCCAGCAGCCTGCAGATCGGGGATGAGCAGTTCTTC
TRBV19	-	TRBD2	TRBJ2-1	CASSPGRGGNEQFF	TGTGCCAGTAGCCCCGGGAGGGGGGGCAATGAGCAGTTCTTC
TRBV2	-	-	TRBJ1-4	CASSDQTATNEKLFF	TGTGCCAGCAGTGATCAGACAGCAACTAATGAAAAACTGTTTTTT
TRBV18	-	TRBD1	TRBJ2-6	CASSSGTEGANVLTF	TGTGCCAGCTCATCCGGGACAGAAGGGGCCAACGTCCTGACTTTC
TRBV7-2	-	-	TRBJ1-1	CASSPQSDSLIAFF	TGTGCCAGCAGCCCACAATCTGACAGCCTGATCGCTTTCTTT
TRBV6-6	-	TRBD2	TRBJ2-7	CASSYQASGRAYEQYF	TGTGCCAGCAGTTACCAAGCTAGCGGGAGAGCCTACGAGCAGTACTTC
TRBV6-1	-	-	TRBJ2-1	CASSRAGTDLSGQFF	TGTGCCAGCAGCAGAGCCGGGACGGATTTAAGTGGGCAGTTCTTC
TRBV7-8	once	TRBD1	TRBJ1-5	CASSLNNRGNNQPQHF	TGTGCCAGCAGCTTAAACAACAGGGGGAACAATCAGCCCCAGCATTTT
TRBV7-9	-	TRBD1	TRBJ1-1	CASSPQGAGEAFF	TGTGCCAGCAGCCCACAGGGGGCGGGCGAAGCTTTCTTT
TRBV6-1	-	TRBD1	TRBJ1-1	CASSPPGQAGAFF	TGTGCCAGCAGTCCTCCGGGACAGGCCGGGGCTTTCTTT
TRBV11-2	-	TRBD1	TRBJ2-7	CASSLGYTGQAYEQYF	TGTGCCAGCAGCTTAGGCTACACGGGACAGGCCTACGAGCAGTACTTC